This T cell receptor (beta chain) was sequenced during a study of blood T cell repertoires in COVID-19 (TCRdb year 2020). Regarding the study in general: Collaborator samples came from the United States, Italy and Spain and covered acute and convalescent phases of COVID-19. The repertoires were released in a freely available public database intended as a resource for research on the immune response to SARS-CoV-2. Where HLA class I and class II types were available, the types were taken from metadata supplied by the sample provider, not from assay-based typing. Samples came from the ongoing ImmuneRACE study (first 160 participants) plus 1,254 subjects from 6 global collaborators. Sample metadata almost always included a de-identified subject ID, COVID-19 status, age in years and sex. The dataset comprised deeply sampled blood TCRbeta repertoires from subjects exposed to, actively infected with, or recovered from COVID-19. The prospective study material was composed of cDNA or gDNA derived from T cells, B-cell-depleted T cells, or PBMCs.

The immunoSEQ Assay, a bias-controlled multiplex PCR, was used to amplify TCRbeta CDR3 regions from genomic DNA. From the authors' description of their analysis: Within the assay, amplification of reference gene primers was used to estimate how many nucleated cells each sample contained. To quantify the absolute abundance of each unique TCRbeta CDR3 rearrangement, sequence reads were collapsed and filtered. For each sample, productive Simpson clonality was calculated as the square root of Simpson's diversity index across productive rearrangements. The table comes from immuneACCESS by way of TCRdb, which keeps in-frame sequences with V and J called. Part of the clones is missing from these tables; in studies checked, under half for an unresolved V gene and the rest for unknown reasons. D and trimming come from the DNA, and the V and J calls and clone size come from that table. The sample table holds about 150,000 clones, of which just under 80% were seen once. The top ten constitute about 14% of the sample.

With respect to this clone: The target of this receptor is not known. No quality values exist for individual bases; no much larger clone is one base distant.

V is shortened by 9 bases, J by 6 bases, and the region joining them spans 20 bases. Measured from the cysteine to the phenylalanine, the CDR3 is 15 residues long. Only the CDR3 DNA stays, 45 bases, in frame from base 1. The CDR1 and CDR2 encoded by the germline V gene (reference sequence) are LNHDA and SQIVND. Collaborating institutions collected whole blood in K2EDTA tubes following their own protocols. Collaborator samples were shipped for TCRbeta analysis as frozen whole blood, isolated PBMCs, or DNA extracted from either sample type. What the research found in general, with its limitations: The amount of clinical and demographic metadata varied by source and participant and was provided uncurated.

This clonotype was obtained from a woman of 80 years or more with acute or convalescent COVID-19. In this chain, TRBV19 is recombined with TRBJ2-2; a tentative D match to TRBD2 spans 5 bases. The sample was peripheral blood. CDR3 sequence: CASRGGRRVPGELFF. In nucleotides, the sequence is TGTGCCAGCCGCGGCGGTAGGCGGGTACCCGGGGAGCTGTTTTTT.